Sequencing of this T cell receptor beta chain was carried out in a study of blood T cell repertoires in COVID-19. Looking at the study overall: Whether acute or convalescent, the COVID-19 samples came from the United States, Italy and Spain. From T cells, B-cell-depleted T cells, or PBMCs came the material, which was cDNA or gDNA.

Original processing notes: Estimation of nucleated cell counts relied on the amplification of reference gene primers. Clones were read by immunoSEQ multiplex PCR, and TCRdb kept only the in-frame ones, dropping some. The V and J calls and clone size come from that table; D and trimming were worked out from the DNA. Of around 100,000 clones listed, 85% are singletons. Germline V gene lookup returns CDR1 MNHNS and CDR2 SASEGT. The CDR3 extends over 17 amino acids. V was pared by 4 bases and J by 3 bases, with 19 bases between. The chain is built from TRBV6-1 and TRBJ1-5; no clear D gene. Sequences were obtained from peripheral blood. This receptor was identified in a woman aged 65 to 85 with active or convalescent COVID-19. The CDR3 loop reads CASSATGTRGNNQPQHF. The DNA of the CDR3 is TGTGCCAGCAGTGCTACCGGAACCCGAGGGAACAATCAGCCCCAGCATTTT.